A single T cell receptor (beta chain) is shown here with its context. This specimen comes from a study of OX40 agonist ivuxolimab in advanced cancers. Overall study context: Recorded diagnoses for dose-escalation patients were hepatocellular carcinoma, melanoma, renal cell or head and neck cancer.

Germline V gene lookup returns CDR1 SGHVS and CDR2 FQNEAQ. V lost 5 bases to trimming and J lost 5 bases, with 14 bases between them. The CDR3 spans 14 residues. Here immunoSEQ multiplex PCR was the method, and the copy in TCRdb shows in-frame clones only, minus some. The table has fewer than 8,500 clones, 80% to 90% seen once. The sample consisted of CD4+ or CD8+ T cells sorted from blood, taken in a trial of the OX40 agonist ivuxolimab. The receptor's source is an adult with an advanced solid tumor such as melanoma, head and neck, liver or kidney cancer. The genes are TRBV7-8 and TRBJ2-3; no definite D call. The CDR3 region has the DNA TGTGCCAGCAGCCCAGGACGTGCAGGAGATACGCAGTATTTT. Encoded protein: CASSPGRAGDTQYF.